This entry concerns a single TCR beta chain. Its specificity is unknown. This table comes from immunoSEQ multiplex PCR, and its TCRdb copy is limited to in-frame clones, with some not included. The data hold fewer than 100,000 clones, with about 80% observed a single time. Germline CDR1 and CDR2: SGHTA and FQGTGA. V lost 2 bases and J lost 0, with 11 bases in between. The CDR3 is 15 amino acids. The entry originates in a study of OX40 agonist ivuxolimab in advanced cancers. Across the whole study: The mean age was 60 years, ranging from 23 to 79, with approximately 83% of participants male.

Study-wide points: What antigens the expanded peripheral T cells recognized was never established.

The input for sequencing was CD4+ or CD8+ T cells sorted from blood, taken in a trial of the OX40 agonist ivuxolimab. The sequence came from an adult with an advanced solid tumor such as melanoma, head and neck, liver or kidney cancer. The chain links TRBV7-3 to TRBJ2-7; no reliable D call. CDR3 nucleotide sequence: TGTGCCAGCAGCTTATGGGGTTCGAGCTCCTACGAGCAGTACTTC. It specifies CASSLWGSSSYEQYF.